These 28 T cell receptor beta chains were sequenced from one sample in a study of blood T cell repertoires in COVID-19. Only in-frame clones appear in the TCRdb table, and some are missing; sequencing was by immunoSEQ multiplex PCR. The data contain around 250,000 clones, around 89% of them singletons. Source material: peripheral blood. These receptors originate from a woman aged 55-75 years with COVID-19, enrolled during active disease.

V is TRBV27 and J is TRBJ1-1; D is possibly TRBD1 (6 bases). V was cut by 7 bases and J by 5 bases, with 14 bases left in between. CDR3 length: 13 amino acids. Germline loops: CDR1 MNHEY, CDR2 SMNVEV (reference sequence). CDR3 coding DNA: TGTGCCAGCAATTTCAGGGGTGATACTGAAGCTTTCTTT. Its protein product is CASNFRGDTEAFF.

The chain combines TRBV5-1 with TRBJ2-3; 7 bases are a match to TRBD1. J gave up 3 bases and V 4 bases, and 8 bases lay outside the gene matches. The CDR3 consists of 15 residues. The germline gives CDR1 SGHRS, CDR2 YFSETQ. In DNA form, the CDR3 reads TGCGCCAGCAGCCCCGGGACAGTCGAAACAGATACGCAGTATTTT. Its protein is CASSPGTVETDTQYF.

The chain employs TRBV6-5 and TRBJ1-1, with D tentatively TRBD1 (5 bases). The CDR3 is made up of 16 amino acids. The V end was cut by 4 bases, the J end by 5 bases, with 20 bases between. Germline values: CDR1 MNHEY, CDR2 SVGAGI. CDR3 residues: CASSSFVAGFRTEAFF. The CDR3 nucleotides read TGTGCCAGCAGTTCTTTCGTAGCAGGGTTTAGGACTGAAGCTTTCTTT.

As for this clone: The same CDR3 can be traced to other DNA sequences in this sample. The chain employs TRBV7-2 and TRBJ1-1, with a possible D match to TRBD1 (5 bases). Looked up from germline, CDR1 is SGHTA and CDR2 is FQGNSA. V gave up 4 bases and J gave up 1 base, with 10 bases separating them. The CDR3 is 14 residues long. The DNA of the CDR3 is TGTGCCAGCAGCTCCCAGGGAGGGAACACTGAAGCTTTCTTT. Amino acids: CASSSQGGNTEAFF.

The chain links TRBV7-9 to TRBJ1-4; no reliable D call. The V end lost 1 base, the J end lost 4 bases, and 7 bases lay between the germline ends. Germline V lookup: CDR1 SEHNR, CDR2 FQNEAQ (reference sequence). This CDR3 comprises 14 residues. The CDR3 here is CASSLEQFNEKLFF. CDR3 in DNA: TGTGCCAGCAGCTTAGAACAGTTTAATGAAAAACTGTTTTTT.

On this clone itself: One junction end does not reproduce the germline sequence, and a read error may be involved. The chain recombines TRBV2 with TRBJ2-7; 9 nucleotides align to TRBD1. The CDR3 covers 13 residues. Germline V gene lookup returns CDR1 SNHLY and CDR2 FYNNEI. The CDR3 is CASSEAEIRDRDF. The CDR3 DNA is TGTGCCAGCAGTGAAGCGGAAATCCGGGACAGGGACTTC.

The J gene is TRBJ1-5, the V gene TRBV29-1, with 7 bases lining up with TRBD1. Trimming removed 6 bases from V and 2 bases from J; junction bases left unmatched: 4. The CDR3 has 13 residues. Per the germline V gene, CDR1 is SQVTM and CDR2 is ANQGSEA. The DNA of the CDR3 is TGCAGCGTGCGGCAGGGGGGCAATCAGCCCCAGCATTTT. It yields the protein CSVRQGGNQPQHF.

V is TRBV4-2 and J is TRBJ2-3; TRBD1 aligns across 7 bases. J was trimmed by 3 bases and V by 0 bases; bases with no gene match: 6. CDR3 length: 16 amino acids. Per the germline V gene, CDR1 is LGHNA and CDR2 is YNFKEQ. CDR3 sequence (DNA): TGTGCCAGCAGCCAAGAGTTGACAGGGAATACAGATACGCAGTATTTT. Amino acids: CASSQELTGNTDTQYF.

V and J are TRBV27 and TRBJ2-7, with 7 positions matching TRBD1. The V and J ends lost 6 bases and 3 bases, in that order; junction bases with no gene match: 5. CDR3 size: 13 residues. Germline V gives CDR1 MNHEY, CDR2 SMNVEV (reference sequence). For the CDR3, the DNA is TGTGCCAGCAGCTTGACAGGGAACTACGAGCAGTACTTC. Translation: CASSLTGNYEQYF.

The chain is built from TRBV7-9 and TRBJ1-1; D not certain. Germline V gives CDR1 SEHNR, CDR2 FQNEAQ (reference sequence). There are 14 residues in the CDR3. The germline V and J ends were trimmed by 8 bases and 2 bases, with 15 bases remaining between them. The CDR3 DNA sequence: TGTGCCAGCCTACCCCAGAACAGCAACACTGAAGCTTTCTTT. Protein product: CASLPQNSNTEAFF.

V is TRBV7-2 and J is TRBJ1-2; tentative D call: TRBD1 (5 bases). Trimming stripped 5 bases from V and 6 bases from J, with 16 bases between. The CDR3 runs 14 residues. Germline V gives CDR1 SGHTA, CDR2 FQGNSA. CDR3 residues: CASSPSHGGDGYTF. Here the CDR3 DNA reads TGTGCCAGCAGCCCCTCTCACGGGGGAGATGGCTACACCTTC.

The chain combines TRBV3-1 (or the pseudogene TRBV3-2) with TRBJ2-7; 7 bases agree with TRBD2. The ends lost 1 base at V and 5 bases at J; junction bases unmatched: 5. This CDR3 has 14 residues. CDR1 is LGHDT and CDR2 is YNNKEL in the germline V gene (reference sequence). CDR3 loop: CASSQAGLSNEQYF. CDR3 sequence (DNA): TGTGCCAGCAGCCAAGCGGGACTAAGCAACGAGCAGTACTTC.

This clone was recorded once. The chain has TRBV21-1 and TRBJ1-2. TRBV21-1 is an annotated pseudogene. This CDR3 contains 15 residues. Written as DNA, the CDR3 is TGTGCCAGCAGCAATGGGGGGGCGCGTATTAGGGGCTACACCTTC. Residues: CASSNGGARIRGYTF.

In its sample, this clone was seen a few times. The chain links TRBV3-1 (or the pseudogene TRBV3-2) to TRBJ1-6; TRBD1 matches at 7 bases. The junction had 3 bases not matched to a gene; V was cut back by 3 bases and J by 7 bases. This CDR3 spans 14 amino acids. The germline V gene has CDR1 LGHDT and CDR2 YNNKEL (reference sequence). CDR3: CASSQTGNNSPLHF. The CDR3 DNA is TGTGCCAGCAGCCAGACAGGGAACAATTCACCCCTCCACTTT.

This rearrangement joins TRBV19 to TRBJ1-1; 8 bases fit TRBD1. Unmatched junction bases numbered 6, after V lost 5 bases and J lost 1 base. The CDR3 spans 15 residues. Germline values: CDR1 LNHDA, CDR2 SQIVND (reference sequence). The CDR3 reads CASSPWTGRNTEAFF. In nucleotides, the CDR3 is TGTGCCAGTAGTCCTTGGACAGGGCGGAACACTGAAGCTTTCTTT. The full variable domain, its missing parts supplied by reference TRBV19 and TRBJ1-1, is DGGITQSPKYLFRKEGQNVTLSCEQNLNHDAMYWYRQDPGQGLRLIYYSQIVNDFQKGDIAEGYSVSREKKESFPLTVTSAQKNPTAFYLCASSPWTGRNTEAFFGQGTRLTVV.

The chain is built from TRBV11-2 and TRBJ2-1; the match to TRBD2 covers 10 bases. The CDR3 sequence is 17 residues long. Germline loops: CDR1 SGHAT, CDR2 FQNNGV. V gave up 1 base and J gave up 6 bases; unmatched junction bases: 9. CDR3 sequence (DNA): TGTGCCAGCAGCTTAGGAACTTTTACTAGCGGGACCAATGAGCAGTTCTTC. Translation: CASSLGTFTSGTNEQFF.

This sequence joins TRBV11-2 and TRBJ2-5, with D maybe TRBD2 (6 bases). The CDR3 has 14 amino acids. The ends were cut back, 5 bases at V and 2 bases at J, with 12 bases in the middle. The germline V gene has CDR1 SGHAT and CDR2 FQNNGV. The CDR3 DNA is TGTGCCAGCAGCCTCACGGGACTTCAAGAGACCCAGTACTTC. This translates into CASSLTGLQETQYF.

This clone showed up just once. V and J are TRBV4-3 and TRBJ1-1, with D perhaps TRBD1 (6 bases). V dropped 1 base and J dropped 1 base, with 19 bases sitting between them. This CDR3 region has 18 residues. Germline V gene data show CDR1 as LGHNA and CDR2 as YSLEER. The CDR3 region has the DNA TGCGCCAGCAGCCAAGTTGCCCGCCTTCGAGGGGGGAACACTGAAGCTTTCTTT. Residues: CASSQVARLRGGNTEAFF.

The chain joins TRBV6-5 to TRBJ1-2; TRBD1 aligns across 10 bases. CDR1 and CDR2 from the germline V gene are MNHEY and SVGAGI. J lost 4 bases, V lost 7 bases, and 9 bases had no gene match. This CDR3 contains 15 residues. As DNA, the CDR3 is TGTGCCAGCACCGAAAGACAGGGGGCGGTCTATGGCTACACCTTC. As protein: CASTERQGAVYGYTF.

The chain combines TRBV6-6 with TRBJ1-2; D perhaps matches TRBD1 (6 bases). CDR1 and CDR2 (germline): MNHNY, SVGAGI (reference sequence). The CDR3 is made up of 14 amino acids. The ends were cut back, 5 bases at V and 7 bases at J, with 17 bases in the middle. CDR3 DNA: TGTGCCAGCAGTCTCCCGGGGGAGGGGGGTGGCTACACCTTC. Protein sequence: CASSLPGEGGGYTF.

The chain uses TRBV3-1 (or the pseudogene TRBV3-2) and TRBJ1-1; tentative D call: TRBD1 (6 bases). The CDR3 sequence is 12 residues long. The V and J ends lost 2 bases and 7 bases respectively, with 8 bases between them. Germline V gene lookup returns CDR1 LGHDT and CDR2 YNNKEL (reference sequence). The CDR3 protein is CASSQSTGEAFF. CDR3 nucleotide sequence: TGTGCCAGCAGCCAATCGACAGGTGAAGCTTTCTTT.

The CDR3 spells CASRTSGSLNEQFF. The CDR3 DNA sequence: TGTGCCAGTCGGACTAGCGGCTCGTTGAATGAGCAGTTCTTC. The chain uses TRBV19 and TRBJ2-1; 10 positions agree with TRBD2. The length of the CDR3 is 14 residues. V lost 8 bases, J lost 7 bases, and 8 bases stayed unmatched. Germline CDR1 is LNHDA and CDR2 is SQIVND (reference sequence).

This clone was recorded a few times. V gene TRBV7-3 combines with J gene TRBJ2-1; possibly TRBD1 for D (5 bases). The V and J ends lost 4 bases and 5 bases respectively, with 9 bases between them. This CDR3 spans 13 amino acids. Looked up from germline, CDR1 is SGHTA and CDR2 is FQGTGA. The CDR3 is CASSSPTDNEQFF. The CDR3 DNA follows: TGTGCCAGCAGCTCTCCGACAGACAATGAGCAGTTCTTC.

This clone was counted a single time. The V gene is TRBV10-3, the J gene TRBJ1-5; no reliable D call. The V end was cut by 0 bases, the J end by 2 bases, with 11 bases between. The CDR3 spans 16 residues. Looked up from germline, CDR1 is ENHRY and CDR2 is SYGVKD. CDR3 nucleotide sequence: TGTGCCATCAGTGAGTCGGGTTTCCAGGGCAATCAGCCCCAGCATTTT. Residues: CAISESGFQGNQPQHF.

The V call is TRBV5-1, the J call TRBJ1-3; D possibly corresponds to TRBD1 (6 bases). CDR1 is SGHRS, CDR2 YFSETQ, per germline. The CDR3 has 17 residues. V dropped 4 bases and J dropped 2 bases, with 19 bases sitting between them. The CDR3 sequence: CASSPDISGAAGNTIYF. As DNA, the CDR3 is TGCGCCAGCAGCCCAGATATTTCAGGGGCCGCTGGAAACACCATATATTTT. The whole variable domain, remainder taken from reference TRBV5-1 and TRBJ1-3, is KAGVTQTPRYLIKTRGQQVTLSCSPISGHRSVSWYQQTPGQGLQFLFEYFSETQRNKGNFPGRFSGRQFSNSRSEMNVSTLELGDSALYLCASSPDISGAAGNTIYFGEGSWLTVV.

The chain links TRBV2 to TRBJ2-3, with 7 nucleotides matching TRBD2. Losses at the gene ends were 2 bases for V and 8 bases for J; bases not matched to a gene: 10. Germline V lookup: CDR1 SNHLY, CDR2 FYNNEI. The length of the CDR3 is 15 residues. CDR3 in DNA: TGTGCCAGCAGTGAACGCCTAGCGGACATAGGTACGCAGTATTTT. Translated: CASSERLADIGTQYF.

The chain uses TRBV27 and TRBJ2-5; tentative D call: TRBD2 (7 bases). The germline V and J ends were trimmed by 4 bases and 5 bases, with 20 bases remaining between them. The germline V gene encodes CDR1 MNHEY and CDR2 SMNVEV (reference sequence). The CDR3 is 16 amino acids. The CDR3 loop is CASSSPNRGAGETQYF. CDR3 nucleotides: TGTGCCAGCAGTTCCCCGAACCGGGGGGCAGGGGAGACCCAGTACTTC.

The chain carries TRBV30 and TRBJ1-3, with D hard to call. The CDR3 extends over 16 amino acids. Trimming pared 8 bases from V and 1 base from J, leaving 21 bases between. From germline, CDR1 is GTSNPN and CDR2 SVGIG (reference sequence). The CDR3 is CAAYFGSRSSGNTIYF. The CDR3 nucleotides are TGTGCCGCCTACTTCGGATCTCGGAGTTCTGGAAACACCATATATTTT.